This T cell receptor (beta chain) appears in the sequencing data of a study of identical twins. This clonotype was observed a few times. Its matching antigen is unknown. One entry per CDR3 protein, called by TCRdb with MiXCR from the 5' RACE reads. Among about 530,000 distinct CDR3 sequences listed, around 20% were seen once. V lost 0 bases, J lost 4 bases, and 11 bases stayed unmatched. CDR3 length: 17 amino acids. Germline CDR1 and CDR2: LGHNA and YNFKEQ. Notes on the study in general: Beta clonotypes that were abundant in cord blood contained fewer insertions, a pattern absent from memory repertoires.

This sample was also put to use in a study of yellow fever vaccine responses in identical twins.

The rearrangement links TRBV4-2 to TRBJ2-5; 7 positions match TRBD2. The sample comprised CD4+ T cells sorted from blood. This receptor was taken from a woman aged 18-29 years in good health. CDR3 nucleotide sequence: TGTGCCAGCAGCCAAGAACTTCGCGGGAGAACGGGAGAGACCCAGTACTTC. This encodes CASSQELRGRTGETQYF.